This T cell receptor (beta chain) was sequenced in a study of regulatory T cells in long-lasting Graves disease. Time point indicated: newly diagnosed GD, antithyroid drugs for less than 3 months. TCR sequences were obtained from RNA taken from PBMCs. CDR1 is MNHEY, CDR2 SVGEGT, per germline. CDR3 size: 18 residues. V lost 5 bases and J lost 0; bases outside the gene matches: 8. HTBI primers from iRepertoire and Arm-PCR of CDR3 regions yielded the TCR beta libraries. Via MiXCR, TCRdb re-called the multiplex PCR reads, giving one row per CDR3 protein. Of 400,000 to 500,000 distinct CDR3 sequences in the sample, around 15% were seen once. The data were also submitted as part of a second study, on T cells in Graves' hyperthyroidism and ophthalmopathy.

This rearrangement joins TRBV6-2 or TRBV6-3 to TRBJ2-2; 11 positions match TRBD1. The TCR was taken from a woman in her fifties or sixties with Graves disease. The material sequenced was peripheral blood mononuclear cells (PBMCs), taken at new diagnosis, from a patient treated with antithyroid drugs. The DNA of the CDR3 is TGTGCCAGCAGTGAGTCGATGGGACAGGGGGCGAACACCGGGGAGCTGTTTTTT. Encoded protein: CASSESMGQGANTGELFF.